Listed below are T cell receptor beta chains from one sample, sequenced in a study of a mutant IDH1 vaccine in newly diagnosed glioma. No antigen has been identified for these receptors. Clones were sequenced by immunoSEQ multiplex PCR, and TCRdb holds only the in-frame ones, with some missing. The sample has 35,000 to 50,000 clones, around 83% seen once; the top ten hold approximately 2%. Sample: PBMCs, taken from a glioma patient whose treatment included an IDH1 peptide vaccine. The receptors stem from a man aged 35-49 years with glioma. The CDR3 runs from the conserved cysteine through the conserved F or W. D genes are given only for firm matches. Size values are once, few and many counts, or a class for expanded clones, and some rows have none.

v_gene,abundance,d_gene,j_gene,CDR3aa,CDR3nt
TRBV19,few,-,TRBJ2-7,CASSISFGSLYKGYEQYF,TGTGCCAGTAGTATATCCTTCGGGTCTTTATACAAGGGCTACGAGCAGTACTTC
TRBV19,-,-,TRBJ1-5,CASTVGTVNQPQHF,TGTGCCAGTACAGTCGGGACGGTCAATCAGCCCCAGCATTTT
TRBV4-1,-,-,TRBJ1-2,CASSRDIRDNWGYTF,TGCGCCAGCAGCCGCGATATCAGGGACAACTGGGGCTACACCTTC
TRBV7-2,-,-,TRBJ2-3,CASSLVDTQYF,TGTGCCAGCAGCTTAGTAGATACGCAGTATTTT
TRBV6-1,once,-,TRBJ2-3,CASSHPSQNTDTQYF,TGTGCCAGCAGTCACCCCTCGCAGAACACAGATACGCAGTATTTT
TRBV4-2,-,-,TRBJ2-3,CASSQESGGALTQYF,TGTGCCAGCAGCCAAGAATCGGGTGGGGCCCTTACGCAGTATTTT
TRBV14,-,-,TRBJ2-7,CASSQVQRFYEQYF,TGTGCCAGCAGCCAAGTGCAGAGATTCTACGAGCAGTACTTC
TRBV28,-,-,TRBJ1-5,CASNPPGRIGSYSNQPQHF,TGTGCCAGCAACCCCCCGGGGAGGATCGGGTCATATAGCAATCAGCCCCAGCATTTT
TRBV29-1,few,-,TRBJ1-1,CSVSANTEAFF,TGCAGCGTTTCAGCTAACACTGAAGCTTTCTTT
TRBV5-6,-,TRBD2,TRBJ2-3,CASSLYPGLDKDTQYF,TGTGCCAGCAGCTTATACCCGGGACTAGACAAAGATACGCAGTATTTT
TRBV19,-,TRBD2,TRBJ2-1,CASTSNGGDFRFEQFF,TGTGCCAGTACCAGCAACGGGGGGGACTTCCGATTTGAGCAGTTCTTC
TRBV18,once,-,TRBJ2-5,CASSLGLQETQYF,TGTGCCAGCTCACTAGGTCTACAAGAGACCCAGTACTTC
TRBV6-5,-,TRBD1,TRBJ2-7,CASSYSAGGPYEQYF,TGTGCCAGCAGTTACTCGGCAGGGGGCCCCTACGAGCAGTACTTC
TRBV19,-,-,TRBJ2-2,CASSIVGRDTGELFF,TGTGCCAGTAGTATTGTGGGGCGAGACACCGGGGAGCTGTTTTTT
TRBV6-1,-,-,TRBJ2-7,CASSERAGSGEQYF,TGTGCCAGCAGTGAAAGGGCGGGGAGTGGGGAGCAGTACTTC
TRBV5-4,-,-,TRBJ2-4,CASSPSPRGGGKNIQYF,TGTGCCAGCAGCCCGTCTCCACGTGGAGGTGGCAAAAACATTCAGTACTTC
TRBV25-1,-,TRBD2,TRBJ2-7,CASSGLMSGRGLEQYF,TGTGCCAGCAGTGGGCTGATGAGCGGGAGAGGGCTCGAGCAGTACTTC
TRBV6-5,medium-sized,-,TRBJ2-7,CASSYSAYGSYEQYF,TGTGCCAGCAGTTACTCAGCGTACGGCTCCTACGAGCAGTACTTC
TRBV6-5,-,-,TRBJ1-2,CASSYLARNGYTF,TGTGCCAGCAGTTACCTGGCGCGGAATGGCTACACCTTC
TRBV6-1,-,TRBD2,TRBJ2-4,CASRQEGLAAVVQYF,TGTGCCAGCAGACAAGAAGGACTAGCGGCCGTTGTTCAGTACTTC
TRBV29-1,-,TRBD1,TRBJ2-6,CSIRTGAGANVLTF,TGCAGCATACGGACAGGGGCTGGGGCCAACGTCCTGACTTTC
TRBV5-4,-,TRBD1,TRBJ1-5,CASSSQGQGAHQPQHF,TGTGCCAGCAGCTCCCAGGGCCAGGGGGCTCATCAGCCCCAGCATTTT
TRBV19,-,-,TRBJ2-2,CASSIDRAWGTSGRELFF,TGTGCCAGTAGTATAGATCGGGCTTGGGGCACCTCGGGGCGGGAGCTGTTTTTT
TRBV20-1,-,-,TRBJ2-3,CSASGTDTQYF,TGCAGTGCTAGCGGCACAGATACGCAGTATTTT
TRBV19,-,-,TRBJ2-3,CASSFGGPSTDTQYF,TGTGCCAGTAGTTTCGGCGGACCGTCCACAGATACGCAGTATTTT
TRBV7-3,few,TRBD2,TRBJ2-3,CASSGSGSTDTQYF,TGTGCCAGCAGCGGTAGCGGGAGCACAGATACGCAGTATTTT
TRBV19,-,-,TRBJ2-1,CASSWGAGYNEQFF,TGTGCCAGTAGTTGGGGGGCAGGCTACAATGAGCAGTTCTTC
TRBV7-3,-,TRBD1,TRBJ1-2,CASSLTGTGLGYTF,TGTGCCAGCAGCTTAACAGGGACAGGGCTTGGCTACACCTTC
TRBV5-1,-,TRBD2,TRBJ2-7,CASSLLGLPIYEQYF,TGCGCCAGCAGCTTGTTGGGACTACCTATCTACGAGCAGTACTTC
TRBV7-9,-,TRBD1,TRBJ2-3,CASSLDRAIPTDTQYF,TGTGCCAGCAGCTTGGACAGGGCCATCCCCACAGATACGCAGTATTTT
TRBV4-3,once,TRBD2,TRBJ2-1,CASSQEAGGRNEQFF,TGCGCCAGCAGCCAAGAGGCGGGCGGGAGGAATGAGCAGTTCTTC
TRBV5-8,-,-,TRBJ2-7,CASSLDISSYEQYF,TGTGCCAGCAGCTTGGACATAAGCTCCTACGAGCAGTACTTC
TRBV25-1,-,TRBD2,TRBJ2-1,CASSESVAGVGNEQFF,TGTGCCAGCAGTGAATCGGTAGCGGGAGTTGGCAATGAGCAGTTCTTC